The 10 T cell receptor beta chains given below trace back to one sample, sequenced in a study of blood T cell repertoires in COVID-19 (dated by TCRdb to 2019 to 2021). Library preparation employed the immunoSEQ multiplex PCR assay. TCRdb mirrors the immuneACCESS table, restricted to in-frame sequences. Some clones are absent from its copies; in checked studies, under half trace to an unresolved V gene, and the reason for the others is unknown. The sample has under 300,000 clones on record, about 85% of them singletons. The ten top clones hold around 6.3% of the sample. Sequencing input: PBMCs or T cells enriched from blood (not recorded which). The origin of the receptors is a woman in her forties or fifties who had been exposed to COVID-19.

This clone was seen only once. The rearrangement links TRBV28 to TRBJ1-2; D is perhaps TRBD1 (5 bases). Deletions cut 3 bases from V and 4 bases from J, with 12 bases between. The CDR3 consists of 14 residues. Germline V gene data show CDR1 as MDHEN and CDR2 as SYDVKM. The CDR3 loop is CASSLGGRLYGYTF. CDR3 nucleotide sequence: TGTGCCAGCAGTTTGGGGGGACGGCTCTATGGCTACACCTTC.

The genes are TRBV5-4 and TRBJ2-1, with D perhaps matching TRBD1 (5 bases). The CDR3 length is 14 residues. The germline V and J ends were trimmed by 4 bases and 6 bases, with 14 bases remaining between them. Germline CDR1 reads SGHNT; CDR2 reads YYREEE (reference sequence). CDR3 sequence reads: CASSTGVFINEQFF. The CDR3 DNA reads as TGTGCCAGCAGCACAGGTGTTTTTATCAATGAGCAGTTCTTC. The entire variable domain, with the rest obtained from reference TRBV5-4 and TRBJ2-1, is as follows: ETGVTQSPTHLIKTRGQQVTLRCSSQSGHNTVSWYQQALGQGPQFIFQYYREEENGRGNFPPRFSGLQFPNYSSELNVNALELDDSALYLCASSTGVFINEQFFGPGTRLTVL.

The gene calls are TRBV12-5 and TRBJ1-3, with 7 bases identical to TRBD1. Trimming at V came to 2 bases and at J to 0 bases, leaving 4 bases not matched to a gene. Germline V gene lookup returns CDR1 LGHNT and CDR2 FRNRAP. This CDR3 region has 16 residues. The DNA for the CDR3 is TGTGCTAGTGGTTTGAGGACAGGTCACTCTGGAAACACCATATATTTT. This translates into CASGLRTGHSGNTIYF.

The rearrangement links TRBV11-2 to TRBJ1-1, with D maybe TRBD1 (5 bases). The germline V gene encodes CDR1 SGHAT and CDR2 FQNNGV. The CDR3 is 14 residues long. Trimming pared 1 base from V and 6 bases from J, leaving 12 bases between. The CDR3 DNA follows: TGTGCCAGCAGCTTAGGGGCAGGGCATGCTGAAGCTTTCTTT. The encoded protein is CASSLGAGHAEAFF.

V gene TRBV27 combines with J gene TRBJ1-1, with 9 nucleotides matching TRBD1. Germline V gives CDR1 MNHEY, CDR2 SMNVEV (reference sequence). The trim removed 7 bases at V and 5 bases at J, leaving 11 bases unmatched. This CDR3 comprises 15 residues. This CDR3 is CASKTATGGKTEAFF. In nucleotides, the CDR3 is TGTGCCAGCAAGACGGCGACAGGGGGTAAGACTGAAGCTTTCTTT.

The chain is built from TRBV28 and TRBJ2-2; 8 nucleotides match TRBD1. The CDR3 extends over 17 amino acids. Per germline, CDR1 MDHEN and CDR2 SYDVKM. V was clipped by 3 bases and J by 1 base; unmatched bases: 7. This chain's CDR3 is CASSFRRTGRNTGELFF. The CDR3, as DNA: TGTGCCAGCAGTTTTCGACGGACAGGGAGGAACACCGGGGAGCTGTTTTTT.

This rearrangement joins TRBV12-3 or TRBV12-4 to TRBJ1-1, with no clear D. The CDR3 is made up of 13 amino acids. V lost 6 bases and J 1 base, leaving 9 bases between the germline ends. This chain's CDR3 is CASSSRENTEAFF. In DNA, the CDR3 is TGTGCCAGCAGCTCTAGAGAGAACACTGAAGCTTTCTTT.

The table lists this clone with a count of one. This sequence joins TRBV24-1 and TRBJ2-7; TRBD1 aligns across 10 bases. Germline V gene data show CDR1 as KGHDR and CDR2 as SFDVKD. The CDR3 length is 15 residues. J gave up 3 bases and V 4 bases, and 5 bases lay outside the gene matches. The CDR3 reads CATSDPGTGDYEQYF. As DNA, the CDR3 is TGTGCCACCAGTGACCCCGGGACAGGGGACTACGAGCAGTACTTC.

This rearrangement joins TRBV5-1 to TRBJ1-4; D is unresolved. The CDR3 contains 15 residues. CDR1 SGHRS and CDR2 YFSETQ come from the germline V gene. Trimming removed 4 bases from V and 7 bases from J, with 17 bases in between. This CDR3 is CASSRMPVGGEKLFF. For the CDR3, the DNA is TGCGCCAGCAGCCGAATGCCCGTCGGCGGTGAAAAACTGTTTTTT.

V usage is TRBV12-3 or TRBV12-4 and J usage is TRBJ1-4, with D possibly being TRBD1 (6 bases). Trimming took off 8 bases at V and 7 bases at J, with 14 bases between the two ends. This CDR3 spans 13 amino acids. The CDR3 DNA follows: TGTGCCAGCGGCCGGGGGGCTGGTGAAAAACTGTTTTTT. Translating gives CASGRGAGEKLFF.